Following are 5 T cell receptor beta chains from one sample sequenced in a study of blood T cell repertoires in COVID-19. Profiling relied on immunoSEQ multiplex PCR, and the TCRdb table lists in-frame clones only, not all of them. Of 300,000 to 350,000 clones listed, roughly 90% are singletons. The sample consisted of peripheral blood. These receptors were taken from a woman between 35 and 50 years old with COVID-19, enrolled during active disease.

This chain links TRBV2 with TRBJ1-6; D uncertain. Germline-derived CDR1 and CDR2 are SNHLY and FYNNEI. V lost 4 bases and J lost 0, with 16 bases in between. The CDR3 is made up of 18 amino acids. This CDR3 reads CASSGERIASSYNSPLHF. DNA for the CDR3: TGTGCCAGCAGTGGAGAGCGGATAGCGAGCTCCTATAATTCACCCCTCCACTTT.

The J gene is TRBJ2-7, the V gene TRBV7-2; perhaps TRBD2 as D (6 bases). This CDR3 has 17 amino acids. Germline CDR1 SGHTA, CDR2 FQGNSA. The V and J ends lost 1 base and 4 bases respectively, with 20 bases between them. As DNA, the CDR3 is TGTGCCAGCAGCTTAGGGAGCCCCTTTAGCGGATTATACGAGCAGTACTTC. Its protein is CASSLGSPFSGLYEQYF.

The chain is built from TRBV5-1 and TRBJ2-5; D is possibly TRBD1 (6 bases). This CDR3 has 15 amino acids. V lost 1 base and J 1 base, leaving 11 bases between the germline ends. In germline, CDR1 is SGHRS, CDR2 YFSETQ. This CDR3 is CASSLYGGPQETQYF. The CDR3 DNA follows: TGCGCCAGCAGCTTGTATGGGGGCCCCCAAGAGACCCAGTACTTC.

This clone was detected a few times. This same CDR3 is encoded by further DNA sequences in the sample. The CDR3 DNA follows: TGTGCCAGCAGCTCAACAGGGTTAGGAAACACCATATATTTT. Translating it yields CASSSTGLGNTIYF. This chain joins TRBV28 and TRBJ1-3; weak D call: TRBD1 (6 bases). This CDR3 has 14 amino acids. Germline V lookup: CDR1 MDHEN, CDR2 SYDVKM. The germline V and J ends were trimmed by 6 bases and 4 bases, with 13 bases remaining between them.

The J gene is TRBJ2-7, the V gene TRBV7-9; possible D gene TRBD1, 5 bases. Germline CDR1 is SEHNR and CDR2 is FQNEAQ (reference sequence). The CDR3 has 15 amino acids. Deletions cut 7 bases from V and 3 bases from J, with 19 bases between. Written as DNA, the CDR3 is TGTGCCAGCATTTACTCCAGGGTAGGGATCTACGAGCAGTACTTC. Residues: CASIYSRVGIYEQYF.